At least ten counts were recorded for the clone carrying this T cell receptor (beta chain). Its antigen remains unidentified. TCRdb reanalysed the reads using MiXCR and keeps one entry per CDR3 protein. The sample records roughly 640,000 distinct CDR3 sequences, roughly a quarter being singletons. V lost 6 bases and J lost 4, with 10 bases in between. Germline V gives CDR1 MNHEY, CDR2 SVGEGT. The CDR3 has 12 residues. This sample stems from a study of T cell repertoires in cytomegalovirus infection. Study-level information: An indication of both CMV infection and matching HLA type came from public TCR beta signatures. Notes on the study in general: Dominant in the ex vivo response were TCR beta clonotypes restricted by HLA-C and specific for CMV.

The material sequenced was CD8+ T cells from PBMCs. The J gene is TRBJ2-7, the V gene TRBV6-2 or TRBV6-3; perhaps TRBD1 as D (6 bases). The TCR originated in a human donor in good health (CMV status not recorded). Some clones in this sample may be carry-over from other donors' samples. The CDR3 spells CASSRTEYEQYV. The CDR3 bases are TGTGCCAGCAGCCGGACAGAATACGAGCAGTACGTC.